One and the same sample provided the 14 T cell receptor beta chains below, sequenced in a study of T-cell memory formation after mild COVID-19. TCRdb itself ran the 5' RACE reads through MiXCR, one entry per CDR3 protein. The repertoire holds under 650,000 distinct CDR3 sequences, 15% to 20% seen once, with about 12% in the top ten. The sequencing input was PBMCs or a T cell subset sorted from them (not recorded which). These receptors were obtained from an adult woman who had mild COVID-19 (a few samples of this study predate the infection). Cell type and time point are not known.

This clonotype was observed at least ten times. The chain joins TRBV7-3 to TRBJ2-7; D possibly corresponds to TRBD1 (8 bases). Germline V gene lookup returns CDR1 SGHTA and CDR2 FQGTGA. The CDR3 consists of 16 residues. Trimming pared 0 bases from V and 3 bases from J, leaving 15 bases between. The CDR3 loop is CASSLTGGTGIYEQYF. Written as DNA, the CDR3 is TGTGCCAGCAGCTTAACGGGGGGGACAGGTATCTACGAGCAGTACTTC.

This clonotype was seen only a few times. The V and J genes are TRBV25-1 and TRBJ2-3, with D possibly matching TRBD2 (6 bases). The CDR3 runs to 16 residues. The V end was cut by 3 bases, the J end by 1 base, with 14 bases between. CDR1 and CDR2 (germline): MGHDK, SYGVNS. CDR3 in DNA: TGTGCCAGCAGTGACAATGCGGGGCTGCGCACAGATACGCAGTATTTT. This translates into CASSDNAGLRTDTQYF.

The chain is built from TRBV2 and TRBJ1-1; D not certain. CDR1 and CDR2 from the germline V gene are SNHLY and FYNNEI. Trimming shortened V by 7 bases and J by 4 bases, and 13 bases separated the two germline ends. CDR3 length: 13 amino acids. CDR3 DNA: TGTGCCAGCAATGACGCGCCGGTCACTGAAGCTTTCTTT. This encodes CASNDAPVTEAFF.

This clonotype was picked up a small number of times. The chain links TRBV27 to TRBJ2-7; no clear D gene. Germline CDR1 reads MNHEY; CDR2 reads SMNVEV (reference sequence). V lost 5 bases, J lost 1 base, and 9 bases lay in between. This CDR3 is 13 amino acids long. CDR3 protein: CASSPSFSYEQYF. The CDR3 nucleotides read TGTGCCAGCAGTCCGTCCTTTTCCTACGAGCAGTACTTC.

This sequence joins TRBV7-2 and TRBJ2-5, with D maybe TRBD1 (5 bases). The length of the CDR3 is 15 residues. Germline V gives CDR1 SGHTA, CDR2 FQGNSA. Between the trimmed V and J ends, which lost 5 bases and 4 bases, there was a span of 17 bases. CDR3: CASSLRGHETETQYF. Here the CDR3 DNA reads TGTGCCAGCAGCCTTAGGGGCCACGAAACAGAGACCCAGTACTTC. The full variable domain, rest sourced from reference TRBV7-2 and TRBJ2-5, is GAGVSQSPSNKVTEKGKDVELRCDPISGHTALYWYRQSLGQGLEFLIYFQGNSAPDKSGLPSDRFSAERTGGSVSTLTIQRTQQEDSAVYLCASSLRGHETETQYFGPGTRLLVL.

The V call is TRBV12-3 or TRBV12-4, the J call TRBJ1-1; weak D call: TRBD1 (5 bases). The CDR3 consists of 13 residues. Between the trimmed V and J ends, which lost 6 bases and 1 base, there was a span of 9 bases. This chain's CDR3 is CASRGDRNTEAFF. CDR3 in DNA: TGTGCCAGCAGGGGGGACCGGAACACTGAAGCTTTCTTT.

J is TRBJ1-2 and V is TRBV15; maybe TRBD1 (5 bases). Germline V gene data show CDR1 as LNHNV and CDR2 as YYDKDF (reference sequence). This CDR3 region has 16 residues. Trimming took 5 bases from V and 2 from J, leaving 18 bases between them. CDR3 region: CATSEKAGTSNYGYTF. The CDR3 region has the DNA TGTGCCACCAGCGAAAAGGCGGGGACTTCAAACTATGGCTACACCTTC. The full variable domain, completed using reference TRBV15 and TRBJ1-2, is DAMVIQNPRYQVTQFGKPVTLSCSQTLNHNVMYWYQQKSSQAPKLLFHYYDKDFNNEADTPDNFQSRRPNTSFCFLDIRSPGLGDTAMYLCATSEKAGTSNYGYTFGSGTRLTVV.

In its sample, this clonotype was seen a few times. The rearrangement joins TRBV24-1 to TRBJ2-3, with TRBD1 identical over 8 bases. The V gene's germline CDR1 is KGHDR and CDR2 SFDVKD. The ends lost 5 bases at V and 7 bases at J; junction bases unmatched: 13. The CDR3 extends over 16 amino acids. The CDR3 DNA follows: TGTGCCACCAGTGGTTACAAGACAGGGGAGCCTAATACGCAGTATTTT. Residues: CATSGYKTGEPNTQYF.

This clonotype came up a few times. V usage is TRBV5-5 and J usage is TRBJ2-7, with 9 bases lining up with TRBD2. The ends lost 4 bases at V and 7 bases at J; junction bases unmatched: 6. This CDR3 comprises 13 residues. From germline, CDR1 is SGHKS and CDR2 YYEKEE (reference sequence). The CDR3 reads CASSRGLAWEQYF. The CDR3 DNA sequence: TGTGCCAGCAGCCGGGGACTAGCCTGGGAGCAGTACTTC.

This clonotype was found a few times. The chain is built from TRBV6-2 or TRBV6-3 and TRBJ2-3; TRBD2 matches at 14 bases. The CDR3 length is 18 residues. Germline lookup yields CDR1 MNHEY and CDR2 SVGEGT. With 6 bases clipped from V and 6 bases from J, the junction kept 14 bases outside the gene matches. CDR3 amino acids: CASRNLQTSGRAKDTQYF. The CDR3 bases are TGTGCCAGCAGAAATCTTCAGACTAGCGGGAGGGCCAAGGATACGCAGTATTTT.

The rearrangement links TRBV29-1 to TRBJ2-1, with D possibly being TRBD1 (6 bases). The germline CDR1 and CDR2 sequences are SQVTM and ANQGSEA. Trimming pared 3 bases from V and 7 bases from J, leaving 10 bases between. There are 12 residues in the CDR3. In DNA form, the CDR3 reads TGCAGCGTTGACAGGGGCGGGAATGAGCAGTTCTTC. Residues: CSVDRGGNEQFF.

This clonotype was detected a few times. The V call is TRBV6-5, the J call TRBJ1-2; D not certain. Germline-derived CDR1 and CDR2 are MNHEY and SVGAGI. Between the trimmed V and J ends, which lost 5 bases and 4 bases, there was a span of 14 bases. CDR3 length: 14 amino acids. The CDR3 DNA reads as TGTGCCAGCAGTCAGGACCGGGAGGTCTATGGCTACACCTTC. Translating gives CASSQDREVYGYTF.

A few counts support this clonotype. The chain links TRBV7-2 to TRBJ2-1; maybe TRBD1 (6 bases). Germline V lookup: CDR1 SGHTA, CDR2 FQGNSA. The ends were cut back, 1 base at V and 7 bases at J, with 20 bases in the middle. This CDR3 is 17 amino acids long. The CDR3 sequence: CASSLVGTGSRANEQFF. The CDR3 DNA reads as TGTGCCAGCAGCTTAGTGGGTACAGGGTCGAGAGCGAATGAGCAGTTCTTC.

V is TRBV5-1 and J is TRBJ2-1; the match to TRBD1 covers 9 bases. Germline CDR1 is SGHRS and CDR2 is YFSETQ. The V segment lost 4 bases and the J segment 4 bases; nucleotides outside the gene matches: 6. The CDR3 runs 15 residues. CDR3 amino acids: CASSRGQGTYNEQFF. The CDR3 DNA follows: TGCGCCAGCAGCCGCGGACAGGGGACTTACAATGAGCAGTTCTTC.